The T cell receptor (beta chain) under discussion was sequenced for a study of identical twins. Notes on the study in general: Out-of-frame beta sequences exhibited a weaker degree of excess twin sharing.

Notes on this clonotype: Its specificity is unknown. A much larger clone differs from this one at a single base, so this may be a read error.

It was template switching that added a universal primer site, and there were unique molecular identifiers on the cDNA. Using its own MiXCR run on the 5' RACE reads, TCRdb lists one record per CDR3 protein. The top ten hold roughly 9% of the sample, which has 350,000 to 400,000 distinct CDR3 sequences, roughly 9% seen once. This CDR3 is built from 17 residues. Per the germline V gene, CDR1 is SEHNR and CDR2 is FQNEAQ (reference sequence). The clonotype was recovered from a woman between 45 and 65 years old in good health. V is TRBV7-9 and J is TRBJ2-3; 9 nucleotides match TRBD2. The sequenced sample was naive T cells sorted from blood. The DNA of the CDR3 is TGTTCCAGCAGCCGCAGGATAGCGGGAGTAGTAACAGATACGCAGTATTTT. This codes for CSSSRRIAGVVTDTQYF.